Listed below are T cell receptor beta chains from one sample, sequenced in a study of human T cells and chemical hapten exposure. Each CDR3 protein gets one entry after TCRdb re-called the RACE reads with MiXCR. Here the sample spans roughly 89,000 distinct CDR3 sequences, approximately 11% being singletons. Material: whole blood, obtained in connection with sensitization to the hapten diphenylcyclopropenone (DPC). These receptor sequences come from a young woman with alopecia areata. Some clones in this sample may be carry-over from other donors' samples. CDR3s include the opening cysteine and the closing phenylalanine or tryptophan.

TRBV15	TRBJ1-6	CATSREYVGQGNNSPLHF
TRBV24-1	TRBJ2-3	CATSHDGGRNTQYF
TRBV10-2	TRBJ2-2	CASRDLGGRNTGELFF
TRBV7-2	TRBJ1-1	CASSEGGFAEAFF
TRBV29-1	TRBJ1-1	CSVPTGTDFNTEAFF
TRBV7-3	TRBJ2-7	CASSLDGRWQYF
TRBV18	TRBJ2-7	CASSPENGGGKQYF
TRBV3-1	TRBJ2-1	CASSQEGSRVYNEQFF
TRBV20-1	TRBJ2-7	CSARSQVLQGLPYEQYF
TRBV2	TRBJ2-2	CASSESPTGELFF
TRBV4-2	TRBJ2-7	CASSQGLAGPYEQYF
TRBV9	TRBJ2-3	CASSVGKVDTQYF
TRBV7-6	TRBJ2-7	CASSLGLAGSYEQYF
TRBV28	TRBJ2-5	CATRLAGSEETQYF
TRBV7-6	TRBJ2-2	CASSGVNTGELFF
TRBV20-1	TRBJ1-5	CSALTPDREVAQPQHF
TRBV3-1	TRBJ1-5	CASSQNGNQPQHF
TRBV6-6	TRBJ2-3	CASKQGSDTQYF
TRBV20-1	TRBJ1-2	CSARDLANRAGVHGYTF
TRBV18	TRBJ2-3	CASSPGHGGTDTQYF
TRBV28	TRBJ1-2	CASSLPTTTGSGYTF
TRBV9	TRBJ2-5	CASSVGTRQETQYF
TRBV6-1	TRBJ1-1	CASRTTGVSTEAFF
TRBV29-1	TRBJ2-5	CSTHSLTNQETQYF